Sequencing of this TCR beta chain was carried out in a study of blood T cell repertoires in COVID-19. Only in-frame clones appear in the TCRdb table, and some are missing; sequencing was by immunoSEQ multiplex PCR. The sample carries under 350,000 clones, roughly 86% recorded once. Germline lookup yields CDR1 SEHNR and CDR2 FQNEAQ (reference sequence). Deletions cut 1 base from V and 7 bases from J, with 8 bases between. CDR3 length: 13 residues. This receptor was obtained from a man in his 70s with acute or convalescent COVID-19. This sequence joins TRBV7-9 and TRBJ1-5; D not certain. The sequenced sample was peripheral blood. The CDR3 loop reads CASSLEEPQPQHF. Written as DNA, the CDR3 is TGTGCCAGCAGCTTAGAAGAGCCGCAGCCCCAGCATTTT.